This passage covers 28 T cell receptor beta chains from one sample sequenced in a study of shared clonotypes between healthy human individuals (dated by TCRdb to the early 2020s). Receptor libraries were prepared by the immunoSEQ multiplex PCR assay. TCRdb limited this immuneACCESS table to in-frame rearrangements with V and J called. A share of clones is missing; checked studies link under half to unresolved V genes, and the rest is unexplained. This sample lists around 1.4 million clones; just under 99% were detected once. The ten biggest clones cover roughly 0.35% of the sample. Specimen: naive CD4+ T cells sorted from blood. The label giving this sample's cell subset or site can be read as: CD45RA+ positively selected. The receptors were sampled from a young man in good health.

This chain connects TRBV7-9 to TRBJ2-7, with D possibly TRBD1 on 5 matching bases. CDR1 is SEHNR, CDR2 FQNEAQ, per germline (reference sequence). There are 14 residues in the CDR3. Deletions cut 2 bases from V and 3 bases from J, with 11 bases between. CDR3 nucleotides: TGTGCCAGCAGCTTACTCAGGGCCGACTACGAGCAGTACTTC. This translates into CASSLLRADYEQYF.

The CDR3 DNA sequence: TGTGCCAGCTCTCGACAGGAAAATCTACGAAAGCAGTACTTC. As protein: CASSRQENLRKQYF. The rearrangement joins TRBV18 to TRBJ2-7; perhaps TRBD1 as D (6 bases). This CDR3 is built from 14 residues. Germline assignment: CDR1 KGHSH and CDR2 LQKENI. Between the trimmed V and J ends, which lost 6 bases and 8 bases, there was a span of 20 bases.

The genes are TRBV28 and TRBJ1-5, with 7 nucleotides matching TRBD1. Germline CDR1 is MDHEN and CDR2 is SYDVKM. J lost 4 bases, V lost 5 bases, and 11 bases had no gene match. The CDR3 has 16 amino acids. CDR3 nucleotides: TGTGCCAGCAGTCCGGAACAGGGGATTGGAAATCAGCCCCAGCATTTT. It yields the protein CASSPEQGIGNQPQHF.

The CDR3 nucleotides read TGTGCCAGCAGCGTCGAGGTGTACAATAGCTATGGCTACACCTTC. Translating gives CASSVEVYNSYGYTF. The chain has TRBV9 and TRBJ1-2, with unresolved D. Germline assignment: CDR1 SGDLS and CDR2 YYNGEE. The germline V and J ends were trimmed by 2 bases and 4 bases, with 15 bases remaining between them. The CDR3 consists of 15 residues.

The J gene is TRBJ1-1, the V gene TRBV27; D remains unclear. This CDR3 has 13 amino acids. Germline V gene sequence: CDR1 MNHEY, CDR2 SMNVEV (reference sequence). The V end lost 1 base, the J end lost 1 base, and 4 bases lay between the germline ends. The CDR3, as DNA: TGTGCCAGCAGTTTATTTGGGAACACTGAAGCTTTCTTT. Residues: CASSLFGNTEAFF.

The CDR3 is CASSSLSMGEQFF. The CDR3 nucleotides read TGTGCCAGCAGCTCACTTAGTATGGGTGAGCAGTTCTTC. The chain recombines TRBV11-3 with TRBJ2-1; D is unresolved. V was trimmed by 4 bases and J by 9 bases, leaving 13 bases between them. This CDR3 contains 13 residues. Germline V gives CDR1 SGHNT, CDR2 YENEEA.

This clone was seen once. This rearrangement joins TRBV11-2 to TRBJ2-7; D call uncertain. Germline-derived CDR1 and CDR2 are SGHAT and FQNNGV. The CDR3 runs to 13 residues. V shed 3 bases and J shed 3 bases, with 9 bases lying between them. CDR3 in amino acids: CASSFPNRYEQYF. The CDR3 coding sequence is TGTGCCAGCAGCTTCCCGAACCGCTACGAGCAGTACTTC.

For this clone: Other nucleotide sequences from this sample produce the same CDR3. This rearrangement joins TRBV10-3 to TRBJ2-2; D remains ambiguous. Germline V CDR1 and CDR2: ENHRY, SYGVKD. Trimming removed 8 bases at V and 3 bases at J, with 4 bases between. The CDR3 runs 11 residues. CDR3 nucleotides: TGTGCCATCCGGGACACCGGGGAGCTGTTTTTT. As protein: CAIRDTGELFF.

The rearrangement joins TRBV2 to TRBJ2-2, with 10 bases that match TRBD2. The V segment lost 4 bases and the J segment 6 bases; nucleotides outside the gene matches: 8. Germline CDR1 reads SNHLY; CDR2 reads FYNNEI. This CDR3 has 16 amino acids. The CDR3 sequence: CASSVSGRALSGELFF. CDR3 nucleotide sequence: TGTGCCAGCAGTGTGAGCGGGAGGGCCCTGTCCGGGGAGCTGTTTTTT.

Turning to this clone: The same CDR3 can be traced to other DNA sequences in this sample. The chain couples TRBV27 to TRBJ1-1; 7 bases fit TRBD1. The CDR3 sequence is 14 residues long. CDR1 is MNHEY, CDR2 SMNVEV, per germline (reference sequence). V trimming: 6 bases; J trimming: 0 bases; junction bases outside the gene matches: 4. The CDR3 DNA follows: TGTGCCAGCAGCTACGACAGGGTGAACACTGAAGCTTTCTTT. This translates into CASSYDRVNTEAFF.

The J gene is TRBJ2-5, the V gene TRBV2; D remains unclear. Germline V gene data show CDR1 as SNHLY and CDR2 as FYNNEI. Trimming took off 5 bases at V and 5 bases at J, with 18 bases between the two ends. The CDR3 extends over 15 amino acids. The CDR3 sequence: CASSISGPHWETQYF. CDR3 sequence (DNA): TGTGCCAGCAGTATATCCGGGCCCCACTGGGAGACCCAGTACTTC.

The chain joins TRBV30 to TRBJ1-4; D is undetermined. V shed 1 base and J shed 6 bases, with 6 bases lying between them. This CDR3 region has 12 residues. Germline lookup yields CDR1 GTSNPN and CDR2 SVGIG (reference sequence). CDR3 bases: TGTGCCTGGAGTGGGGCAGATGAAAAACTGTTTTTT. It encodes CAWSGADEKLFF.

This chain joins TRBV5-4 and TRBJ2-1; TRBD2 aligns across 7 bases. Germline CDR1 is SGHNT and CDR2 is YYREEE (reference sequence). V shed 4 bases, J shed 9 bases, and the junction held 13 bases outside the gene matches. The CDR3 runs to 15 residues. The CDR3 reads CASSPLPSPGGEQFF. CDR3 nucleotides: TGTGCCAGCAGCCCGCTACCTAGCCCGGGGGGTGAGCAGTTCTTC.

This chain links TRBV5-1 with TRBJ2-7; 7 nucleotides line up with TRBD1. Trimming cost V 8 bases and J 3 bases; bases outside gene matches: 17. The CDR3 has 16 amino acids. Germline V gene lookup returns CDR1 SGHRS and CDR2 YFSETQ. The CDR3 reads CASSEPPRTGNYEQYF. In DNA form, the CDR3 reads TGCGCCAGTAGCGAACCTCCCCGGACAGGAAACTACGAGCAGTACTTC.

The chain employs TRBV7-2 and TRBJ2-7; 14 positions match TRBD2. CDR1 SGHTA and CDR2 FQGNSA come from the germline V gene. The CDR3 contains 16 residues. The V segment lost 4 bases and the J segment 8 bases; nucleotides outside the gene matches: 10. The CDR3 reads CASSYTGTSGRLKQYF. For the CDR3, the DNA is TGTGCCAGCAGCTACACCGGGACTAGCGGGAGATTGAAGCAGTACTTC.

The table lists this clone with a count of one. The V gene is TRBV10-1, the J gene TRBJ1-1, with 10 bases matching TRBD1. CDR3 size: 14 residues. Looked up from germline, CDR1 is WNHNN and CDR2 is SYGVQD (reference sequence). V shed 4 bases and J 6 bases; nucleotides not matched to a gene: 5. The CDR3 reads CASSARQGAAEAFF. CDR3 DNA: TGCGCCAGCAGTGCGAGACAGGGGGCCGCTGAAGCTTTCTTT.

The sample holds one count of this clone. Other nucleotide sequences from this sample produce the same CDR3. CDR3 loop: CATSRDEGSYEQYF. The DNA of the CDR3 is TGTGCCACCAGCAGAGATGAGGGGTCCTACGAGCAGTACTTC. The J gene is TRBJ2-7, the V gene TRBV15; D could derive from TRBD1 or TRBD2 (5 bases each). V lost 0 bases, J lost 1 base, and 7 bases lay in between. This CDR3 comprises 14 residues. Germline CDR1 is LNHNV and CDR2 is YYDKDF (reference sequence).

This chain joins TRBV25-1 and TRBJ1-2; no clear D. Trimming left V 4 bases short and J 8 bases short, with 11 bases between. Germline CDR1 reads MGHDK; CDR2 reads SYGVNS. The CDR3 extends over 12 amino acids. CDR3 amino acids: CASSGPVEGYTF. For the CDR3, the DNA is TGTGCCAGCAGTGGCCCGGTGGAAGGCTACACCTTC.

The rearrangement joins TRBV5-8 to TRBJ2-1, with TRBD1 as a possible D gene (5 bases). Trimming pared 3 bases from V and 2 bases from J, leaving 21 bases between. The CDR3 spans 18 residues. Per germline, CDR1 SGHTS and CDR2 YDEGEE. CDR3 residues: CASSSGKRGVFAYNEQFF. The CDR3 coding sequence is TGTGCCAGCAGCTCGGGCAAAAGGGGTGTGTTCGCCTACAATGAGCAGTTCTTC.

The chain uses TRBV6-1 and TRBJ2-1; the D is unclear. The CDR3 spans 14 residues. Per germline, CDR1 MNHNS and CDR2 SASEGT. Trimming took off 1 base at V and 8 bases at J, with 12 bases between the two ends. CDR3 DNA: TGTGCCAGCAGTGAAGTACGAAGCTATCATGAGCAGTTCTTC. Translating gives CASSEVRSYHEQFF.

The chain joins TRBV28 to TRBJ2-3; 9 nucleotides agree with TRBD1. CDR3 length: 14 amino acids. Unmatched junction bases numbered 5, after V lost 5 bases and J lost 5 bases. CDR1 and CDR2 from the germline V gene are MDHEN and SYDVKM. The CDR3 region has the DNA TGTGCCAGCAGTCTCGGACAGGGGATAGATACGCAGTATTTT. This encodes CASSLGQGIDTQYF.

The chain combines TRBV19 with TRBJ2-7; no reliable D call. The germline V gene has CDR1 LNHDA and CDR2 SQIVND (reference sequence). The CDR3 totals 15 residues. V was pared by 3 bases and J by 3 bases, with 15 bases between. CDR3 coding DNA: TGTGCCAGTAGTATCGGTACGGAGCGTGTCTACGAGCAGTACTTC. Its translation is CASSIGTERVYEQYF.

A word on this clone: Other DNA sequences in this specimen translate into the identical CDR3. V usage is TRBV18 and J usage is TRBJ2-7; weak D call: TRBD2 (5 bases). The ends were cut back, 2 bases at V and 4 bases at J, with 9 bases in the middle. Germline CDR1 reads KGHSH; CDR2 reads LQKENI. The CDR3 is 13 amino acids. CDR3: CASSPGREYEQYF. The CDR3 DNA follows: TGTGCCAGCTCACCAGGTAGGGAGTACGAGCAGTACTTC.

In its sample, this clone was seen once. The sample carries other DNA sequences with the same CDR3. The rearrangement joins TRBV18 to TRBJ2-7, with D uncertain. CDR1 and CDR2 from the germline V gene are KGHSH and LQKENI. V was shortened by 5 bases and J by 5 bases, with 7 bases between the two germline ends. The CDR3 extends over 11 amino acids. The CDR3: CASSSSHEQYF. The CDR3 nucleotides are TGTGCCAGCTCATCATCCCACGAGCAGTACTTC.

The CDR3 is CASRRSNEQFF. In nucleotides, the CDR3 is TGTGCCAGCAGACGCAGCAATGAGCAGTTCTTC. The chain couples TRBV25-1 to TRBJ2-1; D unresolved. Germline-derived CDR1 and CDR2 are MGHDK and SYGVNS. V was trimmed by 6 bases and J by 6 bases, leaving 6 bases between them. This CDR3 is 11 amino acids long.

This clone was seen once. This sequence joins TRBV10-3 and TRBJ2-7; D might be TRBD2 (5 bases). Trimming took 3 bases from V and 1 from J, leaving 13 bases between them. Germline V gives CDR1 ENHRY, CDR2 SYGVKD. The CDR3 contains 15 residues. CDR3: CAISDWEIESYEQYF. CDR3 in DNA: TGTGCCATCAGTGACTGGGAGATCGAATCCTACGAGCAGTACTTC.

The rearrangement joins TRBV10-3 to TRBJ2-1, with 10 positions matching TRBD2. CDR3 size: 14 residues. Germline V gene sequence: CDR1 ENHRY, CDR2 SYGVKD. V dropped 9 bases and J dropped 5; count of bases not matched to a gene: 7. The CDR3 coding sequence is TGTGCCATGAGGGTAGCGGGAGGTAACAATGAGCAGTTCTTC. As protein: CAMRVAGGNNEQFF.

The chain joins TRBV5-4 to TRBJ2-1; 9 bases map to TRBD1. Germline V CDR1 and CDR2: SGHNT, YYREEE (reference sequence). The CDR3 totals 15 residues. Trimming cost V 2 bases and J 6 bases; bases outside gene matches: 6. The CDR3, as DNA: TGTGCCAGCAGCTTACCCGGGACAGGGTCCAATGAGCAGTTCTTC. Translating gives CASSLPGTGSNEQFF.